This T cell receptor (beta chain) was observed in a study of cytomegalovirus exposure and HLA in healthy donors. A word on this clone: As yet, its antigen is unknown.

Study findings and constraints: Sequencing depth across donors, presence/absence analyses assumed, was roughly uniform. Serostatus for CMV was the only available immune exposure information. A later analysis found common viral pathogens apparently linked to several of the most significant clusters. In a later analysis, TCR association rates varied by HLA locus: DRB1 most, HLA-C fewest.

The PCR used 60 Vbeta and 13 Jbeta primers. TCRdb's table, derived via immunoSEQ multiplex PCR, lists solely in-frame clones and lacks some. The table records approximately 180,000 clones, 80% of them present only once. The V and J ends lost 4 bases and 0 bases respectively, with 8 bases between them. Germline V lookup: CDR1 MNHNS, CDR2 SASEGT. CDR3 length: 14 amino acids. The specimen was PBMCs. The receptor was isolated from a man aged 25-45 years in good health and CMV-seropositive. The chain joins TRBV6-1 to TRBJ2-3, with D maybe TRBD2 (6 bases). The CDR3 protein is CASSVGGSTDTQYF. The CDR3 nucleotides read TGTGCCAGCAGTGTCGGGGGTAGCACAGATACGCAGTATTTT.